This T cell receptor beta chain comes out of a study of response to subunit inactivated influenza vaccine (dated by TCRdb to 2017 to 2018). For the study in its entirety: Deep quantitative T cell receptor repertoire profiling was used in the study to track responses to a trivalent subunit inactivated influenza vaccine.

Libraries were made using RT-PCR. Sequencing took place on an Illumina HiSeq 2500. The public sequencing data were trimmed at Q25 with fastp and processed into clonotypes with MiXCR by TCRdb, which kept only in-frame beta chains. Each record represents a unique CDR3 protein, reported with the most common genes and DNA among its rows. The sample table contains about 190,000 distinct CDR3 sequences; only one count was recorded for 13% to 15% of them. Roughly 25% of the sample belongs to the ten largest clones. Overall results and qualifications from the work: The authors proposed that each seasonal influenza vaccination may bring in only a limited number of new T cells.

Trimming removed 6 bases from V and 1 base from J, leaving 15 bases between the germline ends. Including cysteine and phenylalanine, the CDR3 has 15 amino acids. Here the CDR3 DNA is all that survives: 45 bases in frame from base 1. As encoded in the germline V gene (reference sequence), CDR1 is LNHNV while CDR2 is YYDKDF. Notes on this clonotype: What antigen it recognizes has not been identified. The sample holds no much larger clone one base away, and base qualities are not on file.

This chain joins TRBV15 to TRBJ2-5; no confident D gene assignment can be made. The receptor was isolated from a man aged 45-60 years who received an inactivated influenza vaccine. Donor details come from another sample of the same person, matched by shared clones. This specimen was CD8+ T cells sorted from PBMCs, taken approximately 5 days after vaccination. The DNA reads as follows: TGTGCCACCAGAACAGCGAGGAGAATCCAAGAGACCCAGTACTTC. This sequence encodes CATRTARRIQETQYF.